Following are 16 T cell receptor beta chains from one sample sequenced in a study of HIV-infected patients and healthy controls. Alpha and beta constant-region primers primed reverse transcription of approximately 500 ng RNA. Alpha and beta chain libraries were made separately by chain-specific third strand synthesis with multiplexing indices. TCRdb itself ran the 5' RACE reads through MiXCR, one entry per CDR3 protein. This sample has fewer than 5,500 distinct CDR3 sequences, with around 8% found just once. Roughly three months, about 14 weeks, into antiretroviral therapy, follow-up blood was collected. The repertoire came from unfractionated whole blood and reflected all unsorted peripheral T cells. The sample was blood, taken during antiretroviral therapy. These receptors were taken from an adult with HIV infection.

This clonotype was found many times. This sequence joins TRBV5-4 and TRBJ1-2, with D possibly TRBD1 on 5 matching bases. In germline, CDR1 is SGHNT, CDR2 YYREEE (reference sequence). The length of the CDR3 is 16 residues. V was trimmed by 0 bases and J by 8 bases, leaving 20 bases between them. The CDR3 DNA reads TGTGCCAGCAGCTTGGTGTCAGAATTGACGAGGGGCGGCTACACCTTC. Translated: CASSLVSELTRGGYTF.

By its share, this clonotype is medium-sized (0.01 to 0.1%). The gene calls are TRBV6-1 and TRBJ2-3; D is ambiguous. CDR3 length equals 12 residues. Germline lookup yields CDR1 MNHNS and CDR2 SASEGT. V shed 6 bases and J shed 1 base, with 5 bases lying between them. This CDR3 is CASREGTDTQYF. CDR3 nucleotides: TGTGCCAGCAGAGAGGGCACAGATACGCAGTATTTT.

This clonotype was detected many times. Here the CDR3 DNA reads TGTGCCAGCACTTTTGCAGGGGTCAACACTGAAGCTTTCTTT. Amino acids: CASTFAGVNTEAFF. This sequence joins TRBV6-6 and TRBJ1-1, with D tentatively TRBD1 (6 bases). There are 14 residues in the CDR3. Trimming stripped 7 bases from V and 2 bases from J, with 14 bases between. CDR1 and CDR2 (germline): MNHNY, SVGAGI (reference sequence).

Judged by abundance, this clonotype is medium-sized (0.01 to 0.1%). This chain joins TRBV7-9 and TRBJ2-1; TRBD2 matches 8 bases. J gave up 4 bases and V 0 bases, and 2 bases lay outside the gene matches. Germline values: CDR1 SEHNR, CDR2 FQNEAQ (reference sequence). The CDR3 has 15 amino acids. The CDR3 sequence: CASSLARGGYNEQFF. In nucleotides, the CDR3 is TGTGCCAGCAGCTTAGCACGGGGGGGTTACAATGAGCAGTTCTTC.

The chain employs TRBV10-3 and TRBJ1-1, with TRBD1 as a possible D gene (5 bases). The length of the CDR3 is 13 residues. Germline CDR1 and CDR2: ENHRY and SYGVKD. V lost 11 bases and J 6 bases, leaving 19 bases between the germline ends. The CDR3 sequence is CAVSDTLVAEAFF. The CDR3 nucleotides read TGTGCCGTCTCGGACACCCTTGTCGCTGAAGCTTTCTTT.

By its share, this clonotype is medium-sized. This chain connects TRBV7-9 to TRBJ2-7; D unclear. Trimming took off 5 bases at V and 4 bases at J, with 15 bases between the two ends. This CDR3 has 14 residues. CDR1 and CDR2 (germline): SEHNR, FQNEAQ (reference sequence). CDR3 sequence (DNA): TGTGCCAGCAGCCCGCCGGTCAGAGATTACGAGCAGTACTTC. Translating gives CASSPPVRDYEQYF.

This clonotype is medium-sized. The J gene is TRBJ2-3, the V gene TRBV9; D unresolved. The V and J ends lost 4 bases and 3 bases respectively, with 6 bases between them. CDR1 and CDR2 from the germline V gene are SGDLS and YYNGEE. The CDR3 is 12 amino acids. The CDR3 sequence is CASSTPTDTQYF. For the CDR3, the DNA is TGTGCCAGCAGCACACCAACAGATACGCAGTATTTT.

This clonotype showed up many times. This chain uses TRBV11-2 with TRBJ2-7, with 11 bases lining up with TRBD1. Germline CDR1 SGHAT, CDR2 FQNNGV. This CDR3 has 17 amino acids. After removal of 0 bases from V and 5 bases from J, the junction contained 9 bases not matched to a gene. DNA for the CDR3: TGTGCCAGCAGCTTAGAAGGTCCGGGACAGGGGGTCGACGAGCAGTACTTC. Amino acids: CASSLEGPGQGVDEQYF.

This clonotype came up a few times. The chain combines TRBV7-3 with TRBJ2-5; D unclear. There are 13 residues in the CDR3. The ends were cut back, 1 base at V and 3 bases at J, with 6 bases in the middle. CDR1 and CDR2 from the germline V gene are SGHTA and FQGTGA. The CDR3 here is CASSLNVEETQYF. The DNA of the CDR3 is TGTGCCAGCAGCTTAAACGTGGAAGAGACCCAGTACTTC.

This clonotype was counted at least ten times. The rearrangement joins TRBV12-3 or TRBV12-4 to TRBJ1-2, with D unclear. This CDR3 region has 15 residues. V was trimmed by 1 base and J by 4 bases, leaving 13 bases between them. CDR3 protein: CASSLGLGPVYGYTF. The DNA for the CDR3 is TGTGCCAGCAGTTTAGGTCTTGGGCCCGTCTATGGCTACACCTTC.

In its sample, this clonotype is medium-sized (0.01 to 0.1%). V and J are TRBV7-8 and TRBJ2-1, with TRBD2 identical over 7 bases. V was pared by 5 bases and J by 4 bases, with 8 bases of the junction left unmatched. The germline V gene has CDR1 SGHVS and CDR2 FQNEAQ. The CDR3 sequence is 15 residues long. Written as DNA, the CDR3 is TGTGCCAGCAGCACACGGGGGGACTCGTACAATGAGCAGTTCTTC. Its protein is CASSTRGDSYNEQFF.

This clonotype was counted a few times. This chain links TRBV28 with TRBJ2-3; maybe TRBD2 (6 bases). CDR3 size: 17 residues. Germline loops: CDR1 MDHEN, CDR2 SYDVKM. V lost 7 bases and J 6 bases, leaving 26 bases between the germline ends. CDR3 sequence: CASKPPGDVPSGDTQYF. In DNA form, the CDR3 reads TGTGCCAGCAAACCCCCGGGGGACGTACCCTCCGGGGATACGCAGTATTTT. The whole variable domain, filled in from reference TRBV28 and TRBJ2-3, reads DVKVTQSSRYLVKRTGEKVFLECVQDMDHENMFWYRQDPGLGLRLIYFSYDVKMKEKGDIPEGYSVSREKKERFSLILESASTNQTSMYLCASKPPGDVPSGDTQYFGPGTRLTVL.

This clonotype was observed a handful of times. CDR3 DNA: TGCAGTGCTAGAGATCCACAGGGGGCCGGTGAAAAACTGTTTTTT. Its translation: CSARDPQGAGEKLFF. The rearrangement uses TRBV20-1 and TRBJ1-4; 9 bases agree with TRBD1. The CDR3 extends over 15 amino acids. The germline CDR1 and CDR2 sequences are DFQATT and SNEGSKA (reference sequence). Losses at the gene ends were 0 bases for V and 7 bases for J; bases not matched to a gene: 6.

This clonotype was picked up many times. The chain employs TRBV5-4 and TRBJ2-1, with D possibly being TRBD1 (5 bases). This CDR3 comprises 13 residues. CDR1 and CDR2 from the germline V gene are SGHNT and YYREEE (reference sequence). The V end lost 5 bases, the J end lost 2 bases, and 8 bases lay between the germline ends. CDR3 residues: CASRQDAYNEQFF. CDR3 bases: TGTGCCAGCAGACAGGACGCCTACAATGAGCAGTTCTTC.

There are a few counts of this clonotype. The CDR3: CARTRQGARNYGYTF. The CDR3, as DNA: TGTGCCAGAACCCGACAGGGGGCGCGGAACTATGGCTACACCTTC. This chain joins TRBV2 and TRBJ1-2; 10 bases line up with TRBD1. CDR1 and CDR2 (germline): SNHLY, FYNNEI. The CDR3 has 15 residues. V gave up 9 bases and J gave up 2 bases; unmatched junction bases: 9.

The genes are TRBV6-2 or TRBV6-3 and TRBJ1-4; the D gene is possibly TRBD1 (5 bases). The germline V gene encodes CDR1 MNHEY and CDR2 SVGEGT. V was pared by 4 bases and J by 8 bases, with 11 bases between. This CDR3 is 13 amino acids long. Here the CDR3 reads CASSWTGREKLFF. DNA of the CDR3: TGTGCCAGCAGTTGGACGGGACGCGAAAAACTGTTTTTT.